This TCR beta chain was obtained from a study of blood T cells in healthy people across ages. Overall study findings and caveats: When set beside aged donors, long-lived donors presented more naive CD4+ cells and higher diversity. The study found TCR beta diversity correlated strongly with naive T cell percentage.

Germline V gene data show CDR1 as MNHNY and CDR2 as SVGAGI (reference sequence). This CDR3 contains 15 residues. Through a sample-barcoded 5' primer and a J-beta primer mix, a second PCR was run for 7 to 11 cycles. In TCRdb, the 5' RACE reads were re-called with MiXCR into one record per CDR3 protein. The table records 550,000 to 600,000 distinct CDR3 sequences, less than 60% of them present only once. This clonotype has a single count. Its antigen is unknown. Its ends do not fully match the called genes, so a read error is possible. V and J are TRBV6-6 and TRBJ2-4; 8 positions match TRBD1. Sequencing was performed on blood. The receptor was isolated from an elderly man in good health. The CDR3 reads CAGSCPGTGLNIQYF. The DNA for the CDR3 is TGTGCCGGCAGTTGCCCCGGGACAGGTCTTAACATTCAGTACTTC.